These 2 T cell receptor beta chains came from one sample sequenced in a study of Ad26.COV2.S vaccination and SARS-CoV-2 variants. Measured with immunoSEQ multiplex PCR; TCRdb has only the in-frame clones, and not every one. The sample consists of 350,000 to 400,000 clones, around nine tenths of them appearing once. As for treatment: about 20 received Ad26.COV2.S at low or high dose, single or two shots; several received placebo; per-sample allocation not given. Each sample was drawn 63 days after the first injection (of vaccine or placebo). The sample was peripheral blood, taken in a trial of Ad26.COV2.S vaccine versus placebo. The receptor source for this set is a person between 18 and 60 years old who received the Ad26.COV2.S COVID-19 vaccine or a placebo.

This clone was counted a few times. The chain carries TRBV19 and TRBJ2-2; weak D call: TRBD2 (6 bases). Deletions cut 7 bases from V and 2 bases from J, with 14 bases between. In germline, CDR1 is LNHDA, CDR2 SQIVND (reference sequence). CDR3 length equals 15 residues. DNA of the CDR3: TGTGCCAGTATGGAGGGAAAACTAAACACCGGGGAGCTGTTTTTT. It yields the protein CASMEGKLNTGELFF.

The chain links TRBV10-3 to TRBJ2-2, with D perhaps matching TRBD1 or TRBD2 (5 bases each). CDR1 and CDR2 from the germline V gene are ENHRY and SYGVKD. The length of the CDR3 is 15 residues. The V and J ends lost 6 bases and 0 bases respectively, with 11 bases between them. This chain's CDR3 is CAIRGDSPNTGELFF. CDR3 coding DNA: TGTGCCATCAGGGGAGACAGCCCGAACACCGGGGAGCTGTTTTTT.